Sequencing of this TCR beta chain was carried out in a study of T cells after posttransplantation cyclophosphamide. Points from the study as a whole: Donor-recipient repertoire similarity was low at 1-2 months, rising over year one.

This clone has a count of ten or more. Its antigen is still unknown. V trimming: 5 bases; J trimming: 5 bases; junction bases outside the gene matches: 6. Germline lookup yields CDR1 SNHLY and CDR2 FYNNEI. The CDR3 contains 14 residues. Clones were read by immunoSEQ multiplex PCR, and TCRdb kept only the in-frame ones, dropping some. In total the sample includes about 24,000 clones, none of them seen once. Sequenced: PBMCs. The TCR sequence derives from a woman in her forties or fifties in good health, CMV-negative, and a related stem cell transplant donor. The J gene is TRBJ1-1, the V gene TRBV2, with TRBD1 matching over 9 bases. The CDR3 DNA is TGTGCCAGCAGTACGGGACAGGGAGTGACTGAAGCTTTCTTT. Encoded protein: CASSTGQGVTEAFF.